These 2 T cell receptor beta chains share one sample of origin, sequenced in a study of cytomegalovirus exposure and HLA in healthy donors. The primer mix had 60 Vbeta and 13 Jbeta primers. The protocol was immunoSEQ multiplex PCR, while the TCRdb copy is restricted to in-frame clones and leaves out a portion. The table includes some 180,000 clones, over 65% detected once. Sequences were obtained from PBMCs. All receptors come from a young man in good health and CMV-seronegative.

The chain uses TRBV25-1 and TRBJ2-7; tentative D call: TRBD1 (5 bases). The CDR3 length is 14 residues. Trimming shortened V by 0 bases and J by 0 bases, and 6 bases separated the two germline ends. Germline CDR1 and CDR2: MGHDK and SYGVNS. Here the CDR3 DNA reads TGTGCCAGCAGTGAATACAGGGACTCCTACGAGCAGTACTTC. Translation gives CASSEYRDSYEQYF.

The CDR3 bases are TGTGCCAGCAGCCCAACTAGCGCCCTCTACAATGAGCAGTTCTTC. Its translation: CASSPTSALYNEQFF. The chain recombines TRBV5-4 with TRBJ2-1; 7 nucleotides line up with TRBD2. With 4 bases clipped from V and 3 bases from J, the junction kept 7 bases outside the gene matches. Per germline, CDR1 SGHNT and CDR2 YYREEE (reference sequence). The CDR3 runs 15 residues.